This TCR beta chain was documented in a study of blood T cell repertoires in COVID-19. The assay was immunoSEQ multiplex PCR, and TCRdb's table has in-frame clones only and misses some. Of about 150,000 clones detected, 87% appear once; the ten largest clones hold approximately 3.8%. The V end lost 3 bases, the J end lost 2 bases, and 14 bases lay between the germline ends. The CDR3 has 16 residues. Germline values: CDR1 KGHSH, CDR2 LQKENI. Input material: PBMCs or T cells enriched from blood (not recorded which). The receptor was derived from a woman aged 40 to 50 who had been exposed to COVID-19. The rearrangement joins TRBV18 to TRBJ1-3, with D possibly being TRBD1 (5 bases). The CDR3 DNA sequence: TGTGCCAGCTCACCGCAGGATCAGGGTCCTGGAAACACCATATATTTT. This translates into CASSPQDQGPGNTIYF.